This TCR beta chain was profiled in a study of CD4 T cells in relation to SARS-CoV-2 and coronaviruses. At the level of the study: PBMCs were cultured with antigen for less than twelve days before TCR beta sequencing.

This clone was detected once. Its antigen remains unknown. This CDR3 is 14 amino acids long. Trimming took off 1 base at V and 1 base at J, with 5 bases between the two ends. Germline CDR1 is LNHNV and CDR2 is YYDKDF (reference sequence). Before the COVID-19 pandemic, during about 2010-2018, CD4+ T cells were taken from unexposed donors. The cells were cultured for approximately 10 days before CD4+ T cells were isolated. Assay used: immunoSEQ multiplex PCR; TCRdb lists only in-frame clones, some missing. Found here are roughly 23,000 clones, under 80% of them singletons; the top ten hold about a sixth.

This sequence was found in a human donor in good health. The J gene is TRBJ1-3, the V gene TRBV15; unclear D gene. The sequenced sample was CD4+ T cells from PBMCs, cultured in vitro. CDR3 nucleotide sequence: TGTGCCACCAGCAGAGCCGGATCTGGAAACACCATATATTTT. Protein sequence: CATSRAGSGNTIYF.